One sample yielded the 22 T cell receptor beta chains listed below, sequenced in a study of vaccination and CD4 T cells after COVID-19. For these receptors, no antigen is known. Oncomine TCR Beta short-read sequencing was applied to DNA from cultured CD4+ T cells. Each CDR3 protein gets one entry after TCRdb re-called the PCR reads with MiXCR. The sample has approximately 6,700 distinct CDR3 sequences, around 40% seen once. Indicated treatment: 10-day PBMC culture with coronavirus spike peptide pools or control peptides (ViraFEST assay). During the years 2011-2018, before the COVID-19 pandemic, the unexposed donor's CD4+ T cells were collected. Sequenced input: CD4+ T cells from blood, cultured in vitro. The source of these receptors is a human donor in good health.

The chain joins TRBV19 to TRBJ2-3; no reliable D call. This CDR3 spans 13 amino acids. V gave up 3 bases and J gave up 4 bases, with 8 bases separating them. Germline CDR1 LNHDA, CDR2 SQIVND (reference sequence). CDR3 DNA sequence: TGTGCCAGTAGTATCATAGGGCCAGATACGCAGTATTTT. Translating it yields CASSIIGPDTQYF.

V is TRBV6-4 and J is TRBJ2-1; 10 nucleotides line up with TRBD2. Germline CDR1 is MRHNA and CDR2 is SNTAGT. The CDR3 has 14 residues. V dropped 4 bases and J dropped 7; count of bases not matched to a gene: 4. The CDR3 sequence is CASSGGLARNEQFF. The CDR3 DNA reads TGTGCCAGCAGTGGGGGACTAGCGAGGAATGAGCAGTTCTTC.

This clonotype was found a few times. V gene TRBV20-1 combines with J gene TRBJ1-6, with D uncertain. V was cut by 3 bases and J by 7 bases, with 10 bases left in between. Germline loops: CDR1 DFQATT, CDR2 SNEGSKA (reference sequence). The CDR3 contains 13 residues. The CDR3 is CSASESKNSPLHF. The CDR3 DNA reads TGCAGTGCTAGCGAATCTAAGAATTCACCCCTCCACTTT.

The chain has TRBV6-4 and TRBJ1-5; 8 bases are shared with TRBD1. The germline V gene encodes CDR1 MRHNA and CDR2 SNTAGT. This CDR3 spans 15 amino acids. Trimming cost V 8 bases and J 6 bases; bases outside gene matches: 12. The CDR3 loop reads CASCPTGATGQPQHF. DNA of the CDR3: TGTGCCAGCTGTCCGACAGGGGCGACTGGTCAGCCCCAGCATTTT.

Here the CDR3 reads CASTFSWRLEAFF. CDR3 nucleotide sequence: TGTGCCAGCACCTTTTCATGGAGGCTAGAAGCTTTCTTT. The V gene is TRBV7-2, the J gene TRBJ1-1; no clear D. Trimming cost V 7 bases and J 8 bases, with 17 bases left between them. This CDR3 has 13 residues. Germline-derived CDR1 and CDR2 are SGHTA and FQGNSA.

This clonotype rates as medium-sized. V and J are TRBV6-1 and TRBJ1-6; D gene ambiguous. CDR1 and CDR2 (germline): MNHNS, SASEGT. The CDR3 is made up of 18 amino acids. Trimming removed 8 bases from V and 1 base from J, with 21 bases in between. In DNA, the CDR3 is TGTGCCAGCCGCTTTTCGACCCTTCTAGGTTCCTATAATTCACCCCTCCACTTT. Amino acid sequence: CASRFSTLLGSYNSPLHF.

The chain recombines TRBV7-9 with TRBJ2-5; 7 nucleotides line up with TRBD1. There are 16 residues in the CDR3. Germline loops: CDR1 SEHNR, CDR2 FQNEAQ (reference sequence). With 5 bases clipped from V and 3 bases from J, the junction kept 12 bases outside the gene matches. The CDR3 region is CASSVGTARNEETQYF. CDR3 bases: TGTGCCAGCAGCGTCGGGACAGCAAGGAATGAAGAGACCCAGTACTTC.

This clonotype was detected only a few times. CDR3 in amino acids: CSARMWDGVYGYTF. The CDR3 nucleotides are TGCAGTGCTAGAATGTGGGACGGAGTCTATGGCTACACCTTC. This chain joins TRBV20-1 and TRBJ1-2; D is possibly TRBD1 (5 bases). Germline V gene data show CDR1 as DFQATT and CDR2 as SNEGSKA (reference sequence). CDR3 length: 14 residues. Trimming stripped 2 bases from V and 4 bases from J, with 14 bases between.

The chain has TRBV24-1 and TRBJ2-1; either TRBD1 or TRBD2 may fit D (5 bases each). V dropped 9 bases and J dropped 12 bases, with 17 bases sitting between them. This CDR3 contains 12 residues. Germline loops: CDR1 KGHDR, CDR2 SFDVKD. The CDR3 here is CATQGEGSVQFF. The CDR3 DNA reads TGTGCCACCCAGGGTGAGGGTAGTGTGCAGTTCTTC.

The rearrangement uses TRBV18 and TRBJ1-5, with no clear D. The germline gives CDR1 KGHSH, CDR2 LQKENI. V was clipped by 3 bases and J by 5 bases, with 8 bases between them. There are 13 residues in the CDR3. The CDR3 is CASSPPGDQPQHF. In DNA form, the CDR3 reads TGTGCCAGCTCACCTCCCGGTGATCAGCCCCAGCATTTT. The variable domain in full, with the rest retrieved from reference TRBV18 and TRBJ1-5, is NAGVMQNPRHLVRRRGQEARLRCSPMKGHSHVYWYRQLPEEGLKFMVYLQKENIIDESGMPKERFSAEFPKEGPSILRIQQVVRGDSAAYFCASSPPGDQPQHFGDGTRLSIL.

V and J are TRBV10-3 and TRBJ2-7, with D perhaps matching TRBD2 (6 bases). CDR3 length equals 15 residues. Trimming pared 6 bases from V and 2 bases from J, leaving 17 bases between. CDR1 ENHRY and CDR2 SYGVKD come from the germline V gene. CDR3 sequence reads: CAISGEDTVAYEQYF. DNA of the CDR3: TGTGCCATCAGCGGGGAGGACACGGTCGCCTACGAGCAGTACTTC.

This clonotype is labeled as large (0.1 to 1%). The chain combines TRBV6-5 with TRBJ1-2; maybe TRBD1 (6 bases). Trimming took 4 bases from V and 1 from J, leaving 7 bases between them. Germline CDR1 is MNHEY and CDR2 is SVGAGI. This CDR3 is built from 13 residues. The CDR3 here is CASSFRGNYGYTF. The DNA for the CDR3 is TGTGCCAGCAGTTTCAGGGGTAACTATGGCTACACCTTC.

The chain joins TRBV11-2 to TRBJ1-1; D remains unclear. Per the germline V gene, CDR1 is SGHAT and CDR2 is FQNNGV. The V and J ends lost 5 bases and 4 bases respectively, with 11 bases between them. The CDR3 sequence is 13 residues long. The DNA for the CDR3 is TGTGCCAGCAGCCCGGGGTGGGGCACTGAAGCTTTCTTT. Protein: CASSPGWGTEAFF.

The table lists this clonotype with a few counts. The rearrangement joins TRBV2 to TRBJ1-6; D is perhaps TRBD1 (6 bases). Germline CDR1 reads SNHLY; CDR2 reads FYNNEI. V was shortened by 8 bases and J by 7 bases, with 12 bases between the two germline ends. CDR3 length: 13 residues. The CDR3 loop reads CASSKGENSPLHF. CDR3 DNA sequence: TGTGCCAGCTCAAAGGGGGAGAATTCACCCCTCCACTTT.

This clonotype is large in the sample. The chain is built from TRBV7-2 and TRBJ2-3; unclear D gene. Looked up from germline, CDR1 is SGHTA and CDR2 is FQGNSA. Trimming took off 5 bases at V and 7 bases at J, with 7 bases between the two ends. The CDR3 is 11 residues long. The DNA of the CDR3 is TGTGCCAGCAGCGTAGTTAATACGCAGTATTTT. Amino acids: CASSVVNTQYF.

The chain links TRBV29-1 to TRBJ1-2; TRBD1 agrees at 8 bases. The CDR3 contains 14 residues. V was clipped by 3 bases and J by 4 bases; unmatched bases: 7. Looked up from germline, CDR1 is SQVTM and CDR2 is ANQGSEA. DNA for the CDR3: TGCAGCGTTGATGTCCTACAGGGGGGCTATGGCTACACCTTC. Translating gives CSVDVLQGGYGYTF.

V gene TRBV2 combines with J gene TRBJ1-1; tentatively, D is TRBD1 (5 bases). Trimming took off 4 bases at V and 5 bases at J, with 11 bases between the two ends. CDR3 length: 13 residues. Germline V gene lookup returns CDR1 SNHLY and CDR2 FYNNEI. The CDR3 sequence is CASSGGRGTEAFF. CDR3 DNA sequence: TGTGCCAGCAGTGGGGGACGGGGAACTGAAGCTTTCTTT.

The rearrangement joins TRBV6-1 to TRBJ2-7; the match to TRBD1 covers 7 bases. V was pared by 5 bases and J by 0 bases, with 7 bases of the junction left unmatched. CDR3 size: 15 residues. Germline values: CDR1 MNHNS, CDR2 SASEGT. CDR3 in amino acids: CASSTGTANSYEQYF. For the CDR3, the DNA is TGTGCCAGCAGTACCGGGACAGCGAACTCCTACGAGCAGTACTTC.

This clonotype was counted once. The chain joins TRBV2 to TRBJ2-3, with D unresolved. The V gene's germline CDR1 is SNHLY and CDR2 FYNNEI. V gave up 6 bases and J gave up 6 bases, with 4 bases separating them. The CDR3 extends over 10 amino acids. CDR3 nucleotide sequence: TGTGCCAGCAGCTTTGATACGCAGTATTTT. Translation gives CASSFDTQYF.

The chain has TRBV2 and TRBJ2-2, with D possibly being TRBD1 (6 bases). V was cut by 7 bases and J by 7 bases, with 10 bases left in between. Per germline, CDR1 SNHLY and CDR2 FYNNEI. The CDR3 loop spans 12 amino acids. This CDR3 is CASKGVDGELFF. Written as DNA, the CDR3 is TGTGCCAGCAAGGGGGTGGACGGGGAGCTGTTTTTT.

V and J are TRBV7-2 and TRBJ2-1; the match to TRBD2 covers 8 bases. The CDR3 sequence is 14 residues long. The germline gives CDR1 SGHTA, CDR2 FQGNSA. V shed 1 base, J shed 8 bases, and the junction held 4 bases outside the gene matches. CDR3 DNA sequence: TGTGCCAGCAGCTTAGGCGGGGGGCCATATGAGCAGTTCTTC. Its translation: CASSLGGGPYEQFF.

This clonotype was observed a few times. The chain recombines TRBV19 with TRBJ1-5, with D hard to call. Per the germline V gene, CDR1 is LNHDA and CDR2 is SQIVND (reference sequence). The germline V and J ends were trimmed by 5 bases and 6 bases, with 20 bases remaining between them. CDR3 length equals 16 residues. The CDR3 protein is CASSSSRETLSQPQHF. CDR3 DNA sequence: TGTGCCAGTAGTTCCTCCCGGGAGACCCTGAGTCAGCCCCAGCATTTT.